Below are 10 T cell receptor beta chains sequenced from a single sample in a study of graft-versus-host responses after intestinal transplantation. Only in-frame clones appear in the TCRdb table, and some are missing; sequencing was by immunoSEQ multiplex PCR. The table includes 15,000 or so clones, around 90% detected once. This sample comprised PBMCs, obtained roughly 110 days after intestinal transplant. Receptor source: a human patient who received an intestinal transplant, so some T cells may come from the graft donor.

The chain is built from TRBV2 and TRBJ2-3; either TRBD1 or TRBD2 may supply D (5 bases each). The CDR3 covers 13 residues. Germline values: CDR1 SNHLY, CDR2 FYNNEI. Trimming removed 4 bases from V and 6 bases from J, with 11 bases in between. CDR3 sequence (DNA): TGTGCCAGCAGTGCTGCCGGGGCGGATACGCAGTATTTT. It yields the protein CASSAAGADTQYF.

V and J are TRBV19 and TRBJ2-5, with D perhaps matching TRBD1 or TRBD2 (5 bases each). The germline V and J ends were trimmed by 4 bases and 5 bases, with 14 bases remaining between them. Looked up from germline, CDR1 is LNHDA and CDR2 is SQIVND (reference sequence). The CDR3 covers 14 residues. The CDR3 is CASSRGSGRETQYF. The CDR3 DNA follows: TGTGCCAGTAGTAGGGGGTCAGGCAGGGAGACCCAGTACTTC.

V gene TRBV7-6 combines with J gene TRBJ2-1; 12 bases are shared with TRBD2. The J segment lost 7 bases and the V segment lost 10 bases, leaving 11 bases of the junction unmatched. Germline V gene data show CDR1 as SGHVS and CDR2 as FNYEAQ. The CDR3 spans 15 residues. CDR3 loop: CAIGSTSGSTNEQFF. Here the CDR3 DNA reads TGTGCCATTGGATCGACTAGCGGGAGTACGAATGAGCAGTTCTTC.

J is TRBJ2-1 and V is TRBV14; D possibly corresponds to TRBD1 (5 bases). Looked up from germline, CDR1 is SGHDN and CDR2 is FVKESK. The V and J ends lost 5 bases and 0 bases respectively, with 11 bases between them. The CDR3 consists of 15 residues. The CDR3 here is CASSRWTSSYNEQFF. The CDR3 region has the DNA TGTGCCAGCAGCAGATGGACAAGCTCCTACAATGAGCAGTTCTTC. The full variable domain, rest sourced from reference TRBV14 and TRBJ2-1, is EAGVTQFPSHSVIEKGQTVTLRCDPISGHDNLYWYRRVMGKEIKFLLHFVKESKQDESGMPNNRFLAERTGGTYSTLKVQPAELEDSGVYFCASSRWTSSYNEQFFGPGTRLTVL.

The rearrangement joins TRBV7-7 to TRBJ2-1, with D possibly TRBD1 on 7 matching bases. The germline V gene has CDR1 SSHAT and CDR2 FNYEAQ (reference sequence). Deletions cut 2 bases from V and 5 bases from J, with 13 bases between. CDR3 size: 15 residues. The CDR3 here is CASSLRRGRDNEQFF. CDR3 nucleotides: TGTGCCAGCAGCTTAAGGAGGGGGCGGGACAATGAGCAGTTCTTC.

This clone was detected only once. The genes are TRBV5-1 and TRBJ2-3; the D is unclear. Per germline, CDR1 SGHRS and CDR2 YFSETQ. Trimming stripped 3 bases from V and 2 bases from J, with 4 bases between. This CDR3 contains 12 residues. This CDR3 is CASSSYTDTQYF. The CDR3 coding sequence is TGCGCCAGCAGCTCCTACACAGATACGCAGTATTTT.

CDR3 in DNA: TGTGCCAGCAGCTTAGAAGACGGGAGGGGTGGCACAGATACGCAGTATTTT. Protein: CASSLEDGRGGTDTQYF. The rearrangement uses TRBV13 and TRBJ2-3; 8 nucleotides align to TRBD2. Germline V lookup: CDR1 PRHDT, CDR2 FYEKMQ (reference sequence). After removal of 1 base from V and 1 base from J, the junction contained 7 bases not matched to a gene. This CDR3 is built from 17 residues.

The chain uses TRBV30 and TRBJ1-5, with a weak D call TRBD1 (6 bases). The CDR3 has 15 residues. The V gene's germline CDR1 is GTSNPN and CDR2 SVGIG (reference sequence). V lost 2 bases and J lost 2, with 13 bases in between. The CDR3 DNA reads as TGTGCCTGGAGTCCTACAGGGTACGGCAATCAGCCCCAGCATTTT. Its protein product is CAWSPTGYGNQPQHF. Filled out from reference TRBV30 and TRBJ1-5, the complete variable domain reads SQTIHQWPATLVQPVGSPLSLECTVEGTSNPNLYWYRQAAGRGLQLLFYSVGIGQISSEVPQNLSASRPQDRQFILSSKKLLLSDSGFYLCAWSPTGYGNQPQHFGDGTRLSIL.

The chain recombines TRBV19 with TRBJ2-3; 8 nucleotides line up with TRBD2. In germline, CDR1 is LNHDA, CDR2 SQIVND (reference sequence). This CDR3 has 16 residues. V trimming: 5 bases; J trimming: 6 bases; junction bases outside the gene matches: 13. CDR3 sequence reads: CASSSVAGRGSDTQYF. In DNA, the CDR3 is TGTGCCAGTAGTTCCGTAGCGGGGAGAGGTAGCGATACGCAGTATTTT.

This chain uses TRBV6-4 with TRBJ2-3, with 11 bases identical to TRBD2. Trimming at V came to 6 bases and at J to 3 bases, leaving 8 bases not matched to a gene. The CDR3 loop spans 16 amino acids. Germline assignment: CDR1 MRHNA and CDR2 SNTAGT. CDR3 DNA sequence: TGTGCCAGCAGCCTCCAGCCTAGCGGGGGGACAGATACGCAGTATTTT. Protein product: CASSLQPSGGTDTQYF.